This T cell receptor (beta chain) appears in the sequencing data of a study of T cell changes during pregnancy in multiple sclerosis. This clone appeared once. The protocol was immunoSEQ multiplex PCR, while the TCRdb copy is restricted to in-frame clones and leaves out a portion. The data contain 57,000 or so clones, roughly 90% of them singletons. The junction had 7 bases not matched to a gene; V was cut back by 5 bases and J by 3 bases. The CDR3 is 14 residues long. Germline V lookup: CDR1 SGHAT, CDR2 FQNNGV. The sample was peripheral blood, taken after pregnancy. The clonotype comes from a female donor in good health, enrolled as a control in a pregnancy study. V and J are TRBV11-2 and TRBJ2-7; 7 bases align to TRBD1. The CDR3 is CASSVSGTVYEQYF. The DNA of the CDR3 is TGTGCCAGCAGCGTGTCCGGGACAGTCTACGAGCAGTACTTC. Complete variable domain (other parts from reference TRBV11-2 and TRBJ2-7): EAGVAQSPRYKIIEKRQSVAFWCNPISGHATLYWYQQILGQGPKLLIQFQNNGVVDDSQLPKDRFSAERLKGVDSTLKIQPAKLEDSAVYLCASSVSGTVYEQYFGPGTRLTVT.